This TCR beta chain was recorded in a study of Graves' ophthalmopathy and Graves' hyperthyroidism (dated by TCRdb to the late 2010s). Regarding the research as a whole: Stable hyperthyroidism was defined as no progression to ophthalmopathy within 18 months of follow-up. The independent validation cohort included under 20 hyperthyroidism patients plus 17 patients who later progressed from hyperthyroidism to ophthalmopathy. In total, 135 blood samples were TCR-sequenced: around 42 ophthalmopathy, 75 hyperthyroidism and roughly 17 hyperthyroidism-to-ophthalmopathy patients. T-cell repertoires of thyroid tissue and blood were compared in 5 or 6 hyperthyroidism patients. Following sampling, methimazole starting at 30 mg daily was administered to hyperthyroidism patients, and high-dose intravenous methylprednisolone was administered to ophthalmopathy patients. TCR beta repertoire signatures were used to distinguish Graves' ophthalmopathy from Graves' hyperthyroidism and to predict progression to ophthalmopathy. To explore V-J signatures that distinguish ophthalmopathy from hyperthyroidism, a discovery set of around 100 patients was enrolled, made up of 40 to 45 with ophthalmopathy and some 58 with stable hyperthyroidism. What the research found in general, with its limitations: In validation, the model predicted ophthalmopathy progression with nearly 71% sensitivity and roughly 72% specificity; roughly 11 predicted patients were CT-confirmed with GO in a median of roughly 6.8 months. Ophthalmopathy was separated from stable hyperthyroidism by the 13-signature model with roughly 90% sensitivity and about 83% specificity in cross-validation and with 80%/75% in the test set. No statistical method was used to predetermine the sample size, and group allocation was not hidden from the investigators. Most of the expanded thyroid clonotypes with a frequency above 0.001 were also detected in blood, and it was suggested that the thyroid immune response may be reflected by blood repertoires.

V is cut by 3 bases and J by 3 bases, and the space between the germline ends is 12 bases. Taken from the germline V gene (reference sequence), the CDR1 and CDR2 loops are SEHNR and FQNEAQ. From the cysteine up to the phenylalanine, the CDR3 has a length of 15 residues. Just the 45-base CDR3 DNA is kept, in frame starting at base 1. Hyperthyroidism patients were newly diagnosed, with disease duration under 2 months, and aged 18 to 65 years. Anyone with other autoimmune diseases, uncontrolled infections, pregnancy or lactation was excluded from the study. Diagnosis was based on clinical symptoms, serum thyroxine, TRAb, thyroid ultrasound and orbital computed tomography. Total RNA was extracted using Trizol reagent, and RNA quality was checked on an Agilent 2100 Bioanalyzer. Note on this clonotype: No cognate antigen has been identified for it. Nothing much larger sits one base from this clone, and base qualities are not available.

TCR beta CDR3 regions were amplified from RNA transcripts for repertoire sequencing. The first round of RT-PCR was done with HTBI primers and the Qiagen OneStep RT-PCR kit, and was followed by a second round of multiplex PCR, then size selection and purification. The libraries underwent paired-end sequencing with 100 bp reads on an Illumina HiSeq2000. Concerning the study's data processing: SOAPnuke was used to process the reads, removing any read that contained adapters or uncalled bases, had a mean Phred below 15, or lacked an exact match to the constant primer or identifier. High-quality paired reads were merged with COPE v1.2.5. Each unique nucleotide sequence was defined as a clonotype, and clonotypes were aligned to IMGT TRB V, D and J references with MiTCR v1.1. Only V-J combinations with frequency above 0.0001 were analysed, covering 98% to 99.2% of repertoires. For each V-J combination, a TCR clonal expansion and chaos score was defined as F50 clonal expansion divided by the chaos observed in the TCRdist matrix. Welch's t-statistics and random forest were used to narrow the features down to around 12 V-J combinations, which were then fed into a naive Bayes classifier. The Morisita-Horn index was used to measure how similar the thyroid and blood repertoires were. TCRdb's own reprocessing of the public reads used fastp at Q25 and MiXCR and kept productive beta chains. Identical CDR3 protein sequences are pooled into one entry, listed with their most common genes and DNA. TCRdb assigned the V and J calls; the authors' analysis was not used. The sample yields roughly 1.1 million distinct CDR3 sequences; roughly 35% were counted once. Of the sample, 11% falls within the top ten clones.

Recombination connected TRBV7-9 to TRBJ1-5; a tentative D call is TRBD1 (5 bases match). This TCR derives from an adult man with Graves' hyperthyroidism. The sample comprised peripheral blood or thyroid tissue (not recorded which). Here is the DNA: TGTGCCAGCAGCTTCGGGCAGGGCCACAATCAGCCCCAGCATTTT. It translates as CASSFGQGHNQPQHF.